The sequence of this T cell receptor (beta chain) was determined in a study of blood T cell repertoires in COVID-19 (TCRdb year 2020). In the study overall: Collaborator samples came from the United States, Italy and Spain and covered acute and convalescent phases of COVID-19. HLA class I and class II types, where available, came from metadata supplied by the sample provider rather than from assay-based typing. The repertoires were released in a freely available public database intended as a resource for research on the immune response to SARS-CoV-2. Samples were obtained from the ongoing ImmuneRACE study (first 160 participants) and from about 1,300 subjects provided by 6 global collaborators. The dataset comprised deeply sampled blood TCRbeta repertoires from subjects exposed to, actively infected with, or recovered from COVID-19. Sample metadata almost always included a de-identified subject ID, COVID-19 status, age in years and sex. The prospective study material was composed of cDNA or gDNA derived from T cells, B-cell-depleted T cells, or PBMCs.

General findings and caveats noted by the study authors: The amount of clinical and demographic metadata varied by source and participant and was provided uncurated.

In the case of this clone: The antigen it binds to is not known. No quality values exist for individual bases; no much larger clone is one base distant.

From the germline V gene (reference sequence), CDR1 is SEHNR and CDR2 is FQNEAQ. From cysteine to phenylalanine, the CDR3 is 14 amino acids long. The kept DNA is CDR3 alone, 42 bases in frame from the first base. Trimming costs V 1 base and J 5 bases, and their ends lie 11 bases apart. Participants in the prospective study were enrolled through a virtual design, were aged roughly 18 to 100 years, and lived in about 25 United States geographic areas. In the prospective study, cohorts were assigned on the basis of participant-reported clinical history obtained from a screening survey and a study questionnaire. Recovered participants in ImmuneRACE Cohort 3 were defined by two consecutive negative NP/OP PCR tests, clearance by a healthcare professional, or resolution of symptoms. In the prospective study, mobile phlebotomists collected whole blood, serum and a nasopharyngeal or oropharyngeal swab from each participant. Prospective study participants could optionally give additional blood draws and questionnaires over an approximately two-month period. Blood samples from the prospective study were shipped frozen or at room temperature prior to DNA extraction.

TCRbeta CDR3 regions were amplified from genomic DNA using the immunoSEQ Assay, a bias-controlled multiplex PCR. Processing in the source paper ran as follows. Nucleated cell counts per sample were estimated from amplification of reference gene primers within the assay. To quantify the absolute abundance of each unique TCRbeta CDR3 rearrangement, sequence reads were collapsed and filtered. For each sample, productive Simpson clonality was calculated as the square root of Simpson's diversity index across productive rearrangements. The table was pulled from immuneACCESS by TCRdb, which kept in-frame rearrangements only. Such tables lose some clones; where checked, under half of the loss comes from unresolved V genes, and the rest has no known cause. V, J and clone size were drawn from that table, and D and trimming were deduced from the DNA. The sample has 150,000 or so clones on record, 75% to 80% of them singletons. The ten top clones hold about 3.2% of the sample.

This TCR derives from a woman in her forties or fifties who had recovered from COVID-19. The chain was built from TRBV7-9 and TRBJ1-2; there is no confident call for the D gene. Material for sequencing was PBMCs or T cells enriched from blood (not recorded which). The DNA sequence reads TGTGCCAGCAGCTTAGTGGGCAGAAAATATGGCTACACCTTC. Its amino acids are CASSLVGRKYGYTF.